This T cell receptor (beta chain) originates from a study of read filtering for tumor transcriptome and immune sequencing. Study as a whole: 8 or 9 patients were R-ISS I, roughly 15 were R-ISS II, roughly seven were R-ISS III.

From 400 to 450 ng of RNA, a library with molecular barcoded alpha/delta and beta/gamma adaptors was made. TCRdb reprocessed the reads via MiXCR and lists one record per CDR3 protein. The data show tens of thousands of distinct CDR3 sequences, 12% seen once. Regarding the study as a whole: RNA-seq captured clonotypes less deeply and reliably than IR-seq. Dropping single-read clonotypes raised IR-seq and RNA-seq shared-clonotype correlation.

After removal of 4 bases from V and 3 bases from J, the junction contained 4 bases not matched to a gene. CDR3 length: 15 amino acids. CDR1 and CDR2 (germline): MNHEY, SMNVEV (reference sequence). This clonotype was picked up many times. Its antigen is unidentified. This receptor was taken from a donor over 35 with multiple myeloma. The chain carries TRBV27 and TRBJ1-4; TRBD1 matches 8 bases. The sequenced sample consisted of a population of CD138-negative cells sorted from bone marrow. CDR3 nucleotide sequence: TGTGCCAGCAGTTCACAGGGGGGAGCTAATGAAAAACTGTTTTTT. Amino acids: CASSSQGGANEKLFF.